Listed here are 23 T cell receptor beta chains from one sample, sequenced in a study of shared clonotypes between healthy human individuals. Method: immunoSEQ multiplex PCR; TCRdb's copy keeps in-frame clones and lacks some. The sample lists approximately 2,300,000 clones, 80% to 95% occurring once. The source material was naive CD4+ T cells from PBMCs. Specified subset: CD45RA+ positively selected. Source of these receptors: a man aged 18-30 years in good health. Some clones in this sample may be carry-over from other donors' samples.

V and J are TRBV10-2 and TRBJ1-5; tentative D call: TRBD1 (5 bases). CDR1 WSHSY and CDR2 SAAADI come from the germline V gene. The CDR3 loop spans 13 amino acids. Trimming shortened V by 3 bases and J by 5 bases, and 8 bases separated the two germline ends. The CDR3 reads CASSERGHQPQHF. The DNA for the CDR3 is TGCGCCAGCAGTGAAAGGGGCCATCAGCCCCAGCATTTT.

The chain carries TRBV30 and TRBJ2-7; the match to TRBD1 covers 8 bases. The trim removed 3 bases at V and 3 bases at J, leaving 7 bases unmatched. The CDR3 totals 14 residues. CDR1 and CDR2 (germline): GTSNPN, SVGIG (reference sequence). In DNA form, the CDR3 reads TGTGCCTGGAGCTTGGGACAGGAGTACTACGAGCAGTACTTC. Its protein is CAWSLGQEYYEQYF.

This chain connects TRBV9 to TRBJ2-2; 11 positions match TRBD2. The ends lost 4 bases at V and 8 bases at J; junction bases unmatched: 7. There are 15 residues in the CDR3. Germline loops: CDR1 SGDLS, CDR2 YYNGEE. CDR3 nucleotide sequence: TGTGCCAGCAGCACAGGGACTAGCGGCGGGGGGGAGCTGTTTTTT. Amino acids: CASSTGTSGGGELFF.

This CDR3 is CASSLFGGKTGELFF. The CDR3 DNA follows: TGTGCCAGCAGCTTGTTTGGCGGGAAAACCGGGGAGCTGTTTTTT. The rearrangement joins TRBV5-4 to TRBJ2-2; D is possibly TRBD2 (6 bases). The germline gives CDR1 SGHNT, CDR2 YYREEE (reference sequence). The CDR3 is 15 residues long. The V gene lost 1 base and the J gene lost 5 bases, with 12 bases spanning the gap.

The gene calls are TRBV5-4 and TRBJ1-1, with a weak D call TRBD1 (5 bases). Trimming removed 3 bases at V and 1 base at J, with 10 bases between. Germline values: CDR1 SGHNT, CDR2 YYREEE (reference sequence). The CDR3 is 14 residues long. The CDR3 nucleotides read TGTGCCAGCAGCTGGATTGACAGGAACACTGAAGCTTTCTTT. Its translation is CASSWIDRNTEAFF.

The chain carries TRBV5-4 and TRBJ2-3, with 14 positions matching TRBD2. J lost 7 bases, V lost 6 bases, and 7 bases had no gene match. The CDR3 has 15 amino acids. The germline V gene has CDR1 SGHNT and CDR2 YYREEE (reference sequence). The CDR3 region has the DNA TGTGCCAGCACCTGGGGGACTAGCGGGAGTAATACGCAGTATTTT. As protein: CASTWGTSGSNTQYF.

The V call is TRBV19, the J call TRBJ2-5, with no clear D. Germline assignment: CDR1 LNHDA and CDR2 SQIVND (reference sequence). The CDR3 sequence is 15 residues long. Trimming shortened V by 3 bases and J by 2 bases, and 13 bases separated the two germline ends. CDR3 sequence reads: CASSIGLVRQETQYF. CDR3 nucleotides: TGTGCCAGTAGTATCGGGCTAGTTAGACAAGAGACCCAGTACTTC.

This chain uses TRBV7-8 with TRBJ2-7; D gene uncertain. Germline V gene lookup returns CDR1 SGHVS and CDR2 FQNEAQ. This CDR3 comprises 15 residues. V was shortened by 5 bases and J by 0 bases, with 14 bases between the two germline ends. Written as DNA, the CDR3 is TGTGCCAGCAGCCATATACGTAAAAGCTCCTACGAGCAGTACTTC. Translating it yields CASSHIRKSSYEQYF.

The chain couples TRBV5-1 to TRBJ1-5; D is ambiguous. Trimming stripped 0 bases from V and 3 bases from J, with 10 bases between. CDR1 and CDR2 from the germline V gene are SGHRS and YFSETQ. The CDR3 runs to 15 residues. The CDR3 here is CASSLAGQDNQPQHF. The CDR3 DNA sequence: TGCGCCAGCAGCTTGGCCGGGCAGGACAATCAGCCCCAGCATTTT.

The CDR3 DNA reads as TGTGCCAGCAAGCGGGAGGGCCGCGAGACCCAGTACTTC. This encodes CASKREGRETQYF. This rearrangement joins TRBV2 to TRBJ2-5, with 10 bases identical to TRBD2. Per germline, CDR1 SNHLY and CDR2 FYNNEI. Losses at the gene ends were 7 bases for V and 5 bases for J; bases not matched to a gene: 4. The CDR3 is made up of 13 amino acids. Variable domain in full (rest from reference TRBV2 and TRBJ2-5): EPEVTQTPSHQVTQMGQEVILRCVPISNHLYFYWYRQILGQKVEFLVSFYNNEISEKSEIFDDQFSVERPDGSNFTLKIRSTKLEDSAMYFCASKREGRETQYFGPGTRLLVL.

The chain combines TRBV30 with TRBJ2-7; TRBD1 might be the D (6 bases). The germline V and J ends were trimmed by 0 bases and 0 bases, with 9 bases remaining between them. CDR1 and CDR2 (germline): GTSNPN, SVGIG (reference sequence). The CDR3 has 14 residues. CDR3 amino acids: CAWSVTGFSYEQYF. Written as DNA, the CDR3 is TGTGCCTGGAGTGTGACAGGTTTCTCCTACGAGCAGTACTTC.

CDR3 bases: TGCGCCAGCAGCAGCGGGACTAGCGGGGGCAACACAGATACGCAGTATTTT. This sequence encodes CASSSGTSGGNTDTQYF. The chain couples TRBV5-1 to TRBJ2-3, with TRBD2 matching 14 bases. The V gene's germline CDR1 is SGHRS and CDR2 YFSETQ. The V and J ends lost 4 bases and 2 bases, in that order; junction bases with no gene match: 6. This CDR3 comprises 17 residues.

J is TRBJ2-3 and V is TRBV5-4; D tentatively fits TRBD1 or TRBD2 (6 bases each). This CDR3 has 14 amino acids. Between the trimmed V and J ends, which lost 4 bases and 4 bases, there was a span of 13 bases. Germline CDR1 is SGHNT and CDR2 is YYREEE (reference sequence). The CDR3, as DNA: TGTGCCAGCAGCCCCGGGGGCTGGGCAGATACGCAGTATTTT. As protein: CASSPGGWADTQYF.

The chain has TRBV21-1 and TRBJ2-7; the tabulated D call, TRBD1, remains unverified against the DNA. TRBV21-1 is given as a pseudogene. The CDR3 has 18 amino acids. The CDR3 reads CASSPGQENPSLIYEQYF. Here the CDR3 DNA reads TGTGCCAGCAGCCCCGGACAGGAGAACCCCTCCCTTATCTACGAGCAGTACTTC.

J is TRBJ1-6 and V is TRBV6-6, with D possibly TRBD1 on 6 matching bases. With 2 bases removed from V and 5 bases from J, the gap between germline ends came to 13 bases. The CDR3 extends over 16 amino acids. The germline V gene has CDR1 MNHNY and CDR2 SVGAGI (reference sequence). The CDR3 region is CASSYRQGRDNSPLHF. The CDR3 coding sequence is TGTGCCAGCAGTTACCGGCAGGGGAGGGATAATTCACCCCTCCACTTT.

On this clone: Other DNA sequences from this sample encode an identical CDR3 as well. CDR3 in amino acids: CASSLQQGPYEQYF. The CDR3 nucleotides read TGCGCCAGCAGCCTACAACAGGGTCCGTACGAGCAGTACTTC. The chain employs TRBV5-1 and TRBJ2-7, with D tentatively TRBD1 (6 bases). V lost 4 bases and J lost 4, with 15 bases in between. Germline V gives CDR1 SGHRS, CDR2 YFSETQ. This CDR3 has 14 residues.

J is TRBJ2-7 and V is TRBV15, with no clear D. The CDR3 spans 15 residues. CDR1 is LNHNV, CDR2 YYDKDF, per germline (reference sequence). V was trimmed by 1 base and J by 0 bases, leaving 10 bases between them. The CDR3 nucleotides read TGTGCCACCAGCAGAGTGCCCGGTGTCTCCTACGAGCAGTACTTC. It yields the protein CATSRVPGVSYEQYF.

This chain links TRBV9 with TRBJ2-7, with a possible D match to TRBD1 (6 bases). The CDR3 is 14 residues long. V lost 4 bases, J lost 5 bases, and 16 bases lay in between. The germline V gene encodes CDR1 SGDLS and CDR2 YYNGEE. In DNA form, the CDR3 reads TGTGCCAGCAGCCTAGGAAGGGGGTGGGACGAGCAGTACTTC. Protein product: CASSLGRGWDEQYF.

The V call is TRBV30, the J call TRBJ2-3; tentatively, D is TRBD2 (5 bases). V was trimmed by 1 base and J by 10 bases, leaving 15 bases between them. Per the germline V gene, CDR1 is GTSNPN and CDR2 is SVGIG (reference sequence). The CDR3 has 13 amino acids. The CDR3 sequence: CAWSAGSFVPQYF. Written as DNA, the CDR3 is TGTGCCTGGAGTGCGGGATCCTTTGTTCCGCAGTATTTT.

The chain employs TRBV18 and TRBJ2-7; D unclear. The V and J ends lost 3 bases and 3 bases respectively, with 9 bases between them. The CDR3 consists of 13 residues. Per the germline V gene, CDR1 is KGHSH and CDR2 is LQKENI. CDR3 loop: CASSPEPHYEQYF. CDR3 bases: TGTGCCAGCTCACCGGAGCCTCACTACGAGCAGTACTTC.

The CDR3 is CASSPAGAGAGAPQHF. The CDR3 region has the DNA TGTGCCAGCTCACCAGCCGGGGCAGGGGCCGGGGCGCCCCAGCATTTT. The chain carries TRBV18 and TRBJ1-5; D is possibly TRBD1 (6 bases). Per the germline V gene, CDR1 is KGHSH and CDR2 is LQKENI. This CDR3 spans 16 amino acids. Trimming stripped 2 bases from V and 9 bases from J, with 20 bases between. The variable domain in full, with the rest retrieved from reference TRBV18 and TRBJ1-5, is NAGVMQNPRHLVRRRGQEARLRCSPMKGHSHVYWYRQLPEEGLKFMVYLQKENIIDESGMPKERFSAEFPKEGPSILRIQQVVRGDSAAYFCASSPAGAGAGAPQHFGDGTRLSIL.

The CDR3 nucleotides read TGTGCCAGCAGGAAGGGGGCCAATCAGCCCCAGCATTTT. This sequence encodes CASRKGANQPQHF. V is TRBV2 and J is TRBJ1-5; TRBD1 agrees at 7 bases. Germline-derived CDR1 and CDR2 are SNHLY and FYNNEI. The V gene end was trimmed by 6 bases and the J gene end by 3 bases; junction bases not matched to a gene: 2. The CDR3 loop spans 13 amino acids.

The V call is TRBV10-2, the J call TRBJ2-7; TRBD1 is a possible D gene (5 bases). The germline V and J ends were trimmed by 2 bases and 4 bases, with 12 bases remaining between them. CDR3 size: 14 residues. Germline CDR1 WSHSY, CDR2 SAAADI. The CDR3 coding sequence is TGCGCCAGCAGTGAGCCGACAGCCTCTTACGAGCAGTACTTC. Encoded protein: CASSEPTASYEQYF.